The 32 T cell receptor beta chains reported below all come from one sample, sequenced in a study of blood T cell repertoires in COVID-19. Measured with immunoSEQ multiplex PCR; TCRdb has only the in-frame clones, and not every one. Of around 190,000 clones in the sample, 88% were seen once. The material sequenced was peripheral blood. The receptor source for this set is a human donor in a cohort sampled during active COVID-19.

CDR3 residues: CASSQDMNTEAFF. The CDR3 nucleotides read TGTGCCAGCAGCCAGGACATGAACACTGAAGCTTTCTTT. The chain uses TRBV9 and TRBJ1-1, with a tentative D call TRBD1 (5 bases). Germline loops: CDR1 SGDLS, CDR2 YYNGEE. The V gene lost 4 bases and the J gene lost 0 bases, with 7 bases spanning the gap. The length of the CDR3 is 13 residues.

The chain carries TRBV12-3 or TRBV12-4 and TRBJ1-1; the D gene is possibly TRBD1 (6 bases). This CDR3 is built from 13 residues. V dropped 4 bases and J dropped 12 bases, with 18 bases sitting between them. In DNA form, the CDR3 reads TGTGCCAGCAGTTCCTCTACTACAGGGCAGACTTTCTTT. This codes for CASSSSTTGQTFF.

V gene TRBV5-8 combines with J gene TRBJ1-5; 8 bases match TRBD1. The CDR3 is made up of 16 amino acids. Germline V gene sequence: CDR1 SGHTS, CDR2 YDEGEE. The V segment lost 4 bases and the J segment 7 bases; nucleotides outside the gene matches: 13. The CDR3, as DNA: TGTGCCAGCAGCCAGGCGGACAGGGTAGGAGCCCAGCCCCAGCATTTT. Translating it yields CASSQADRVGAQPQHF. Full variable domain (missing parts from reference TRBV5-8 and TRBJ1-5): EAGVTQSPTHLIKTRGQQATLRCSPISGHTSVYWYQQALGLGLQFLLWYDEGEERNRGNFPPRFSGRQFPNYSSELNVNALELEDSALYLCASSQADRVGAQPQHFGDGTRLSIL.

The V and J genes are TRBV6-1 and TRBJ2-1; 9 nucleotides match TRBD1. CDR3 size: 14 residues. J gave up 9 bases and V 2 bases, and 5 bases lay outside the gene matches. Germline-derived CDR1 and CDR2 are MNHNS and SASEGT. The CDR3 is CASSESGTGIEQFF. CDR3 DNA sequence: TGTGCCAGCAGTGAAAGTGGGACAGGGATTGAGCAGTTCTTC.

The chain couples TRBV9 to TRBJ2-2, with 7 positions matching TRBD2. The V gene's germline CDR1 is SGDLS and CDR2 YYNGEE. The CDR3 sequence is 16 residues long. V was clipped by 0 bases and J by 6 bases; unmatched bases: 8. In DNA form, the CDR3 reads TGTGCCAGCAGCGTAGGTACGGGAGGAACGCCCGGGGAGCTGTTTTTT. Protein sequence: CASSVGTGGTPGELFF.

The CDR3 DNA reads TGTGCCAGCAGTCCTACAGGGGGTAGGGGCGGGGAGCTGTTTTTT. This gives the protein CASSPTGGRGGELFF. V and J are TRBV2 and TRBJ2-2; 8 bases map to TRBD1. V was clipped by 5 bases and J by 7 bases; unmatched bases: 9. CDR3 length: 15 amino acids. Per germline, CDR1 SNHLY and CDR2 FYNNEI.

This clone was found once. The chain has TRBV6-5 and TRBJ2-3; 9 bases fit TRBD1. Germline lookup yields CDR1 MNHEY and CDR2 SVGAGI. J was trimmed by 2 bases and V by 5 bases; bases with no gene match: 2. This CDR3 has 14 amino acids. The CDR3 loop reads CASSRQGVTDTQYF. CDR3 in DNA: TGTGCCAGCAGTAGACAGGGGGTCACAGATACGCAGTATTTT.

CDR3: CASSLAIPGAYEQYF. The DNA for the CDR3 is TGCGCCAGCAGCTTGGCGATCCCCGGGGCCTACGAGCAGTACTTC. The rearrangement uses TRBV5-1 and TRBJ2-7, with D perhaps matching TRBD2 (5 bases). Per the germline V gene, CDR1 is SGHRS and CDR2 is YFSETQ. This CDR3 is built from 15 residues. V was pared by 0 bases and J by 2 bases, with 12 bases between.

The V call is TRBV19, the J call TRBJ2-1; 7 bases align to TRBD1. CDR3 size: 14 residues. Germline-derived CDR1 and CDR2 are LNHDA and SQIVND (reference sequence). With 1 base clipped from V and 6 bases from J, the junction kept 3 bases outside the gene matches. CDR3 loop: CASSIAGDSNEQFF. The CDR3 DNA is TGTGCCAGTAGTATAGCCGGGGACAGCAATGAGCAGTTCTTC.

The rearrangement uses TRBV11-2 and TRBJ1-5, with 7 bases lining up with TRBD1. Trimming took 5 bases from V and 4 from J; bases not matched to a gene: 2. This CDR3 is built from 13 residues. From germline, CDR1 is SGHAT and CDR2 FQNNGV. CDR3 amino acids: CASSRDRNQPQHF. CDR3 DNA sequence: TGTGCCAGCAGCCGGGACAGAAATCAGCCCCAGCATTTT.

This clone showed up just once. The gene calls are TRBV6-8 and TRBJ2-7; D is ambiguous. CDR1 and CDR2 from the germline V gene are MNHGY and SAAAGT. This CDR3 contains 11 residues. V lost 6 bases and J 7 bases, leaving 10 bases between the germline ends. This CDR3 is CASSHQREQYF. The CDR3 DNA reads TGTGCCAGCAGCCACCAACGGGAGCAGTACTTC.

The V call is TRBV5-4, the J call TRBJ2-1, with 9 bases fitting TRBD2. The germline CDR1 and CDR2 sequences are SGHNT and YYREEE (reference sequence). The CDR3 covers 15 residues. The V and J ends lost 0 bases and 3 bases, in that order; junction bases with no gene match: 1. CDR3: CASSLEAGGYNEQFF. For the CDR3, the DNA is TGTGCCAGCAGCTTGGAAGCGGGGGGCTACAATGAGCAGTTCTTC.

CDR3 coding DNA: TGTGCCAGCAGCTTACCAGACGTGGGGCCCCAGGTTCAGTACTTC. Amino acid sequence: CASSLPDVGPQVQYF. V usage is TRBV7-9 and J usage is TRBJ2-4, with D tentatively TRBD1 (5 bases). The germline CDR1 and CDR2 sequences are SEHNR and FQNEAQ (reference sequence). This CDR3 contains 15 residues. Between the trimmed V and J ends, which lost 2 bases and 11 bases, there was a span of 19 bases.

This clone was seen once. The identical CDR3 is also encoded by other nucleotide sequences in the sample. V gene TRBV27 combines with J gene TRBJ2-7, with TRBD1 identical over 8 bases. Germline V gives CDR1 MNHEY, CDR2 SMNVEV (reference sequence). The CDR3 contains 13 residues. V shed 3 bases and J 4 bases; nucleotides not matched to a gene: 2. The CDR3 loop is CASSFGQGYEQYF. The DNA for the CDR3 is TGTGCCAGCAGTTTTGGACAGGGATACGAGCAGTACTTC.

The chain recombines TRBV5-1 with TRBJ1-3; the D is unclear. The CDR3 totals 20 residues. Germline-derived CDR1 and CDR2 are SGHRS and YFSETQ. V was cut by 4 bases and J by 0 bases, with 26 bases left in between. The CDR3 nucleotides are TGCGCCAGCAGCGACTCTGAGGGCAGCCTCCAAAAAATCTCTGGAAACACCATATATTTT. It translates to CASSDSEGSLQKISGNTIYF. The variable domain in full, with the rest retrieved from reference TRBV5-1 and TRBJ1-3, is KAGVTQTPRYLIKTRGQQVTLSCSPISGHRSVSWYQQTPGQGLQFLFEYFSETQRNKGNFPGRFSGRQFSNSRSEMNVSTLELGDSALYLCASSDSEGSLQKISGNTIYFGEGSWLTVV.

The rearrangement links TRBV5-4 to TRBJ2-4; the match to TRBD2 covers 13 bases. CDR3 length: 16 residues. The germline V gene has CDR1 SGHNT and CDR2 YYREEE (reference sequence). V shed 5 bases and J 9 bases; nucleotides not matched to a gene: 11. CDR3: CASRRLAGGHSSIQYF. The CDR3 coding sequence is TGTGCCAGCAGGCGACTAGCGGGGGGCCATAGTAGCATTCAGTACTTC.

This rearrangement joins TRBV7-8 to TRBJ1-4; no reliable D call. The germline V gene has CDR1 SGHVS and CDR2 FQNEAQ. The CDR3 consists of 13 residues. V was clipped by 5 bases and J by 7 bases, with 11 bases between them. CDR3 protein: CASSQLSFEKLFF. In nucleotides, the CDR3 is TGTGCCAGCAGCCAGTTGAGTTTTGAAAAACTGTTTTTT.

This sequence joins TRBV21-1 and TRBJ1-4; the table's TRBD1 call for D was not verified on the DNA. TRBV21-1 is classified as a pseudogene. The CDR3 contains 16 residues. The CDR3, as DNA: TGTGCCAGCAGCGAGAAGACAGGGAACTATAATGAAAAACTGTTTTTT. Protein sequence: CASSEKTGNYNEKLFF.

This clone appeared a few times. At one end, the junction sequence differs from germline, possibly due to a read error. CDR3 sequence (DNA): TGCGCCAGCAGTCATCGACAGCATACGCTGTTC. This encodes CASSHRQHTLF. This sequence joins TRBV23-1 and TRBJ1-2; TRBD1 is a possible D gene (5 bases). TRBV23-1 is treated as an ORF (open reading frame) with a function not yet certain. The CDR3 length is 11 residues.

The V call is TRBV19, the J call TRBJ2-7, with 8 bases lining up with TRBD1. This CDR3 region has 15 residues. V lost 0 bases, J lost 6 bases, and 7 bases stayed unmatched. Germline V gives CDR1 LNHDA, CDR2 SQIVND (reference sequence). The CDR3 here is CASSIEGRGRSEQYF. The CDR3 DNA follows: TGTGCCAGTAGTATAGAAGGCAGGGGGCGGAGCGAGCAGTACTTC.

This chain joins TRBV5-1 and TRBJ2-5; D is perhaps TRBD2 (6 bases). There are 14 residues in the CDR3. Per germline, CDR1 SGHRS and CDR2 YFSETQ. V was pared by 0 bases and J by 2 bases, with 8 bases between. The CDR3 loop reads CASSLGTNQETQYF. CDR3 in DNA: TGCGCCAGCAGCTTGGGGACTAATCAAGAGACCCAGTACTTC.

This chain uses TRBV5-1 with TRBJ2-1; TRBD1 aligns across 9 bases. Losses at the gene ends were 1 base for V and 5 bases for J; bases not matched to a gene: 4. Looked up from germline, CDR1 is SGHRS and CDR2 is YFSETQ. The length of the CDR3 is 15 residues. The CDR3 bases are TGCGCCAGCAGCTTGTTACAGGGGGCTAACAATGAGCAGTTCTTC. Translating it yields CASSLLQGANNEQFF.

V and J are TRBV2 and TRBJ2-2, with D possibly being TRBD1 (6 bases). This CDR3 contains 12 residues. Between the trimmed V and J ends, which lost 3 bases and 8 bases, there was a span of 7 bases. Germline CDR1 and CDR2: SNHLY and FYNNEI. CDR3: CASSEGAGELFF. In DNA form, the CDR3 reads TGTGCCAGCAGTGAGGGGGCAGGGGAGCTGTTTTTT.

The rearrangement uses TRBV28 and TRBJ1-2, with D possibly TRBD1 on 6 matching bases. Per germline, CDR1 MDHEN and CDR2 SYDVKM. The CDR3 loop spans 16 amino acids. Trimming took 6 bases from V and 0 from J, leaving 17 bases between them. The CDR3 coding sequence is TGTGCCAGCAGCTACACTACAGGGCTCCCTAACTATGGCTACACCTTC. It translates to CASSYTTGLPNYGYTF.

The genes are TRBV5-1 and TRBJ2-7; 7 bases align to TRBD1. The CDR3 length is 14 residues. Germline-derived CDR1 and CDR2 are SGHRS and YFSETQ. J lost 3 bases, V lost 4 bases, and 7 bases had no gene match. CDR3 sequence (DNA): TGCGCCAGCAGCCCCCTGACAGGGAGCTACGAGCAGTACTTC. Protein sequence: CASSPLTGSYEQYF.

V and J are TRBV3-1 (or the pseudogene TRBV3-2) and TRBJ1-2; D might be TRBD1 (5 bases). The CDR3 contains 13 residues. Germline V gene lookup returns CDR1 LGHDT and CDR2 YNNKEL (reference sequence). The V and J ends lost 2 bases and 6 bases respectively, with 10 bases between them. This chain's CDR3 is CASSQSREHGYTF. CDR3 nucleotide sequence: TGTGCCAGCAGCCAAAGCAGGGAACATGGCTACACCTTC.

This chain joins TRBV27 and TRBJ2-5, with 13 positions matching TRBD2. The junction had 7 bases not matched to a gene; V was cut back by 5 bases and J by 7 bases. Per the germline V gene, CDR1 is MNHEY and CDR2 is SMNVEV (reference sequence). This CDR3 contains 15 residues. The CDR3 nucleotides are TGTGCCAGCAGTCCCGGGACTAGCGGGATTGTGACCCAGTACTTC. It specifies CASSPGTSGIVTQYF.

V and J are TRBV7-2 and TRBJ1-2, with 7 nucleotides matching TRBD1. Per germline, CDR1 SGHTA and CDR2 FQGNSA. This CDR3 has 14 amino acids. Unmatched junction bases numbered 7, after V lost 4 bases and J lost 5 bases. DNA of the CDR3: TGTGCCAGCAGCTCTAGGACAGGCGGGTATGGCTACACCTTC. Amino acid sequence: CASSSRTGGYGYTF.

The chain joins TRBV15 to TRBJ2-7, with D uncertain. The V end lost 0 bases, the J end lost 3 bases, and 6 bases lay between the germline ends. Germline V gene lookup returns CDR1 LNHNV and CDR2 YYDKDF (reference sequence). CDR3 length: 13 residues. The CDR3 coding sequence is TGTGCCACCAGCAGAGATCTCGGCTACGAGCAGTACTTC. It is translated as CATSRDLGYEQYF.

The V call is TRBV15, the J call TRBJ2-1; D is possibly TRBD1 (6 bases). The CDR3 is 15 amino acids. Germline V gives CDR1 LNHNV, CDR2 YYDKDF (reference sequence). V was cut by 4 bases and J by 2 bases, with 12 bases left in between. CDR3 coding DNA: TGTGCCACCAGCAAGCAGGGGTCAACCTACAATGAGCAGTTCTTC. As protein: CATSKQGSTYNEQFF.

V usage is TRBV7-2 and J usage is TRBJ2-1; 7 bases are shared with TRBD1. V trimming: 5 bases; J trimming: 0 bases; junction bases outside the gene matches: 10. Germline V CDR1 and CDR2: SGHTA, FQGNSA. CDR3 size: 17 residues. The CDR3 protein is CASSTTGALISYNEQFF. The CDR3 nucleotides are TGTGCCAGCAGCACAACAGGGGCCCTCATCTCCTACAATGAGCAGTTCTTC.

The chain employs TRBV29-1 and TRBJ2-5; perhaps TRBD1 as D (5 bases). Germline-derived CDR1 and CDR2 are SQVTM and ANQGSEA. The CDR3 is made up of 12 amino acids. V was pared by 3 bases and J by 4 bases, with 9 bases between. This CDR3 reads CSVDRDRETQYF. CDR3 coding DNA: TGCAGCGTTGACAGGGATCGAGAGACCCAGTACTTC.